The 25 T cell receptor beta chains below come from one sample, sequenced in a study of T cells in Graves' hyperthyroidism and ophthalmopathy. Amplification targeted TCR beta CDR3 regions from RNA transcripts. Carried out on the TCR CDR3, a first-round RT-PCR used the HTBI primer set. One entry per CDR3 protein results from TCRdb running MiXCR on the multiplex PCR reads. This sample has 340,000 or so distinct CDR3 sequences, with approximately 22% found just once. The sequencing sample was made of blood. All receptors derive from a woman in her 50s with Graves' hyperthyroidism.

This clonotype was recorded at least ten times. This rearrangement joins TRBV12-3 or TRBV12-4 to TRBJ1-2; D is ambiguous. The CDR3 spans 13 residues. V was trimmed by 5 bases and J by 7 bases, leaving 14 bases between them. The CDR3 region has the DNA TGTGCCAGCAGTCTACCCCCATTGGGTGGCTACACCTTC. As protein: CASSLPPLGGYTF.

This clonotype was counted many times. In DNA, the CDR3 is TGTGCCAGCAGCGGAGGGAGGGGGTTAAGCTCCTACGAGCAGTACTTC. This encodes CASSGGRGLSSYEQYF. The chain couples TRBV6-1 to TRBJ2-7; maybe TRBD2 (7 bases). CDR1 and CDR2 (germline): MNHNS, SASEGT. The length of the CDR3 is 16 residues. The ends were cut back, 6 bases at V and 0 bases at J, with 18 bases in the middle.

A remark on this clonotype: A much larger clone differs by one base, so this may be a read error. The rearrangement joins TRBV4-1 to TRBJ1-2, with D uncertain. The CDR3 runs to 15 residues. CDR1 is MGHRA, CDR2 YSYEKL, per germline. CDR3 region: CASSQAAFANYGHTF. The CDR3 coding sequence is TGCGCCAGCAGCCAAGCTGCCTTCGCTAACTATGGCCACACCTTC.

This clonotype was picked up many times. The J gene is TRBJ2-7, the V gene TRBV7-2, with 7 bases aligning to TRBD1. Germline-derived CDR1 and CDR2 are SGHTA and FQGNSA. CDR3 length equals 14 residues. Unmatched junction bases numbered 5, after V lost 2 bases and J lost 4 bases. The CDR3 sequence is CASSLRDSLYEQYF. The CDR3 DNA is TGTGCCAGCAGCTTACGGGACAGCCTGTACGAGCAGTACTTC.

This clonotype has more than one count but fewer than ten. The chain joins TRBV9 to TRBJ1-2, with TRBD1 identical over 9 bases. After removal of 4 bases from V and 4 bases from J, the junction contained 11 bases not matched to a gene. The CDR3 has 16 amino acids. In germline, CDR1 is SGDLS, CDR2 YYNGEE. The CDR3 DNA reads as TGTGCCAGCAGCCTTAGAGGGGACAGGGCTGGCTATGGCTACACCTTC. Translated: CASSLRGDRAGYGYTF. The variable domain in full, with the rest retrieved from reference TRBV9 and TRBJ1-2, is DSGVTQTPKHLITATGQRVTLRCSPRSGDLSVYWYQQSLDQGLQFLIQYYNGEERAKGNILERFSAQQFPDLHSELNLSSLELGDSALYFCASSLRGDRAGYGYTFGSGTRLTVV.

This clonotype was counted many times. The chain carries TRBV30 and TRBJ2-4; 7 bases match TRBD2. Per the germline V gene, CDR1 is GTSNPN and CDR2 is SVGIG (reference sequence). V lost 4 bases to trimming and J lost 14 bases; unmatched junction nucleotides: 14. This CDR3 region has 13 residues. The DNA of the CDR3 is TGTGCCTGGACCTTACCGGGGCTAGCGGTTGAGTACTTC. Translating gives CAWTLPGLAVEYF.

Many counts were recorded for this clonotype. This chain uses TRBV6-1 with TRBJ2-1; 10 positions agree with TRBD2. Germline CDR1 is MNHNS and CDR2 is SASEGT. CDR3 size: 14 residues. The trim removed 4 bases at V and 8 bases at J, leaving 5 bases unmatched. CDR3 nucleotide sequence: TGTGCCAGCAGTGCCGCTAGCGGGAGCTATGAGCAGTTCTTC. Translation: CASSAASGSYEQFF.

This clonotype was counted once. The V call is TRBV29-1, the J call TRBJ2-6; D is unresolved. The germline gives CDR1 SQVTM, CDR2 ANQGSEA. Trimming took off 6 bases at V and 1 base at J, with 10 bases between the two ends. CDR3 length equals 14 residues. The CDR3 DNA reads TGCAGCGTCGCCACACTATCTGGGGCCAACGTCCTGACTTTC. This codes for CSVATLSGANVLTF.

V is TRBV10-2 and J is TRBJ1-3; 11 nucleotides match TRBD1. The CDR3 is 14 residues long. After removal of 6 bases from V and 8 bases from J, the junction contained 6 bases not matched to a gene. Germline CDR1 is WSHSY and CDR2 is SAAADI. The CDR3 is CASRPGTGGDTIYF. CDR3 bases: TGCGCCAGCAGACCCGGGACAGGGGGAGACACCATATATTTT.

This clonotype came up many times. This chain connects TRBV3-1 to TRBJ1-1; no clear D gene. Germline V lookup: CDR1 LGHDT, CDR2 YNNKEL (reference sequence). V lost 4 bases and J lost 5, with 11 bases in between. This CDR3 is 13 amino acids long. This CDR3 reads CASSRVSSTEAFF. The CDR3 bases are TGTGCCAGCAGCCGAGTGAGTTCGACTGAAGCTTTCTTT.

This clonotype was picked up a small number of times. The gene calls are TRBV6-1 and TRBJ1-3; TRBD1 aligns across 9 bases. This CDR3 spans 17 amino acids. CDR1 and CDR2 from the germline V gene are MNHNS and SASEGT. V shed 4 bases, J shed 4 bases, and the junction held 11 bases outside the gene matches. CDR3 amino acids: CASSAGTGRLKGNTIYF. The CDR3 DNA sequence: TGTGCCAGCAGTGCCGGGACAGGGAGATTGAAAGGAAACACCATATATTTT.

The rearrangement links TRBV2 to TRBJ1-3, with no clear D. The CDR3 runs 16 residues. Trimming cost V 6 bases and J 0 bases, with 15 bases left between them. The germline CDR1 and CDR2 sequences are SNHLY and FYNNEI. CDR3 protein: CASSTEGWTSGNTIYF. The CDR3 DNA is TGTGCCAGCAGCACCGAGGGATGGACCTCTGGAAACACCATATATTTT.

A few counts support this clonotype. The chain joins TRBV10-2 to TRBJ2-1; D could derive from TRBD1 or TRBD2 (6 bases each). Trimming took off 0 bases at V and 7 bases at J, with 13 bases between the two ends. From germline, CDR1 is WSHSY and CDR2 SAAADI. The CDR3 is 15 amino acids. The CDR3 here is CASSESGGIGNEQFF. As DNA, the CDR3 is TGCGCCAGCAGTGAGTCAGGGGGGATTGGAAATGAGCAGTTCTTC.

This chain joins TRBV7-9 and TRBJ2-7, with D tentatively TRBD1 (6 bases). Germline CDR1 SEHNR, CDR2 FQNEAQ (reference sequence). V was clipped by 4 bases and J by 0 bases, with 16 bases between them. The CDR3 runs 16 residues. The CDR3 coding sequence is TGTGCCAGCAGCTCGATCGCCGGACAGACCTCCTACGAGCAGTACTTC. It codes for CASSSIAGQTSYEQYF.

This clonotype came up many times. The chain carries TRBV11-2 and TRBJ1-6; D not certain. Germline V gene lookup returns CDR1 SGHAT and CDR2 FQNNGV. The CDR3 totals 13 residues. V lost 5 bases to trimming and J lost 7 bases, with 9 bases between them. The CDR3 sequence: CASSPLYNSPLHF. The DNA for the CDR3 is TGTGCCAGCAGCCCCCTGTACAATTCACCCCTCCACTTT.

This clonotype was counted ten times or more. The V and J genes are TRBV20-1 and TRBJ1-1; D is uncertain. Trimming shortened V by 4 bases and J by 4 bases, and 16 bases separated the two germline ends. Germline values: CDR1 DFQATT, CDR2 SNEGSKA (reference sequence). The CDR3 loop spans 14 amino acids. The CDR3, as DNA: TGCAGTGCTACTGGCGAACGGGTGAGCACTGAAGCTTTCTTT. Residues: CSATGERVSTEAFF.

The V call is TRBV28, the J call TRBJ2-5, with D uncertain. CDR1 and CDR2 from the germline V gene are MDHEN and SYDVKM. V was trimmed by 5 bases and J by 14 bases, leaving 24 bases between them. There are 14 residues in the CDR3. The CDR3 protein is CASSLRGGSPTNYF. The CDR3 nucleotides read TGTGCCAGCAGTCTACGTGGCGGTAGCCCTACCAATTACTTC.

The rearrangement joins TRBV29-1 to TRBJ1-2, with 8 bases that match TRBD1. Germline CDR1 is SQVTM and CDR2 is ANQGSEA. The V gene end was trimmed by 3 bases and the J gene end by 4 bases; junction bases not matched to a gene: 4. The CDR3 covers 13 residues. The CDR3 region has the DNA TGCAGCGTTGACCTACAGGGGGTCTATGGCTACACCTTC. It yields the protein CSVDLQGVYGYTF.

The chain links TRBV3-1 to TRBJ2-7, with 9 positions matching TRBD2. The CDR3 contains 15 residues. Germline-derived CDR1 and CDR2 are LGHDT and YNNKEL (reference sequence). With 2 bases clipped from V and 4 bases from J, the junction kept 6 bases outside the gene matches. The CDR3 sequence: CASSQRPGLAYEQYF. CDR3 nucleotide sequence: TGTGCCAGCAGCCAAAGGCCGGGACTAGCTTACGAGCAGTACTTC.

The V call is TRBV10-3, the J call TRBJ2-1; D perhaps matches TRBD2 (7 bases). Trimming took 0 bases from V and 9 from J, leaving 21 bases between them. This CDR3 has 17 amino acids. Germline values: CDR1 ENHRY, CDR2 SYGVKD. CDR3 in DNA: TGTGCCATCAGTGAGTCGGGCGGGGGCCCCTGGGGGGGTGAGCAGTTCTTC. Protein sequence: CAISESGGGPWGGEQFF.

The count of this clonotype is one. The rearrangement uses TRBV12-5 and TRBJ1-5; 10 nucleotides match TRBD1. CDR1 is LGHNT, CDR2 FRNRAP, per germline. With 1 base clipped from V and 0 bases from J, the junction kept 9 bases outside the gene matches. This CDR3 is 19 amino acids long. CDR3 loop: CASGLDLRDRGYSNQPQHF. For the CDR3, the DNA is TGTGCTAGTGGTTTGGACCTCCGGGACAGGGGCTATAGCAATCAGCCCCAGCATTTT.

This clonotype was seen ten or more times. The rearrangement uses TRBV20-1 and TRBJ2-2, with no clear D. Trimming cost V 6 bases and J 4 bases, with 12 bases left between them. CDR3 length equals 13 residues. CDR1 is DFQATT and CDR2 is SNEGSKA in the germline V gene (reference sequence). In nucleotides, the CDR3 is TGCAGTGCCCGCGACATACCCACCGGGGAGCTGTTTTTT. It yields the protein CSARDIPTGELFF.

This chain links TRBV28 with TRBJ2-7; the D is unclear. CDR1 MDHEN and CDR2 SYDVKM come from the germline V gene. Trimming shortened V by 3 bases and J by 6 bases, and 15 bases separated the two germline ends. CDR3 length: 14 amino acids. In DNA form, the CDR3 reads TGTGCCAGCAGTTTTTCCGTCGATCGTGGCGAGCAGTACTTC. It codes for CASSFSVDRGEQYF.

There are many counts of this clonotype. The chain employs TRBV20-1 and TRBJ2-7, with unresolved D. Germline V gives CDR1 DFQATT, CDR2 SNEGSKA (reference sequence). This CDR3 has 12 amino acids. V dropped 0 bases and J dropped 0 bases, with 3 bases sitting between them. The CDR3 DNA sequence: TGCAGTGCTAGAGACCGCTCCTACGAGCAGTACTTC. Translation: CSARDRSYEQYF.

The rearrangement uses TRBV25-1 and TRBJ2-7; no definite D call. V lost 7 bases and J lost 6, with 13 bases in between. The germline CDR1 and CDR2 sequences are MGHDK and SYGVNS. The CDR3 extends over 12 amino acids. CDR3 sequence reads: CASMASPSEQYF. The CDR3 nucleotides are TGTGCCAGCATGGCCTCCCCCTCCGAGCAGTACTTC.